These 19 T cell receptor beta chains share one sample of origin, sequenced in a study of Ad26.COV2.S vaccination and SARS-CoV-2 variants. The method was immunoSEQ multiplex PCR; TCRdb's version includes in-frame clones alone and lacks a portion of them. The top ten clones hold 2.5% to 3.5% of a sample with some 240,000 clones, roughly nine tenths of them seen once. Treatment defined: 19 received Ad26.COV2.S at low or high dose, single or two shots; 5 received placebo; per-sample allocation not given. Material that was analyzed had been drawn on day 63 after the first vaccine or placebo injection. The input for sequencing was peripheral blood, taken in a trial of Ad26.COV2.S vaccine versus placebo. The receptors derive from a person aged 18-65 years who received the Ad26.COV2.S COVID-19 vaccine or a placebo.

The rearrangement links TRBV6-1 to TRBJ1-2, with 10 nucleotides matching TRBD1. J was trimmed by 3 bases and V by 3 bases; bases with no gene match: 4. CDR1 MNHNS and CDR2 SASEGT come from the germline V gene. The CDR3 length is 15 residues. DNA of the CDR3: TGTGCCAGCAGTGAGGGACAGGGGAGGGACTATGGCTACACCTTC. Its protein is CASSEGQGRDYGYTF.

The chain combines TRBV6-1 with TRBJ2-5; 7 nucleotides agree with TRBD2. J gave up 1 base and V 2 bases, and 4 bases lay outside the gene matches. The germline V gene encodes CDR1 MNHNS and CDR2 SASEGT. The CDR3 is 15 residues long. CDR3 bases: TGTGCCAGCAGTGAATGGGGAGGGTTCCAAGAGACCCAGTACTTC. This encodes CASSEWGGFQETQYF.

This chain joins TRBV7-9 and TRBJ2-5; D possibly corresponds to TRBD1 (5 bases). CDR3 length equals 15 residues. V lost 3 bases to trimming and J lost 1 base, with 12 bases between them. Per the germline V gene, CDR1 is SEHNR and CDR2 is FQNEAQ (reference sequence). The DNA of the CDR3 is TGTGCCAGCAGCTTCCTCGGACATTTCCAAGAGACCCAGTACTTC. Protein sequence: CASSFLGHFQETQYF.

The CDR3 sequence: CASSLAPQAEQYF. The CDR3 nucleotides read TGTGCCAGCAGCTTAGCACCCCAGGCTGAGCAGTACTTC. The chain couples TRBV7-8 to TRBJ2-7; D is uncertain. The V and J ends lost 0 bases and 7 bases respectively, with 10 bases between them. This CDR3 comprises 13 residues. Germline-derived CDR1 and CDR2 are SGHVS and FQNEAQ.

This clone was seen a single time. V gene TRBV5-6 combines with J gene TRBJ2-1; 7 bases align to TRBD2. This CDR3 has 15 residues. The germline CDR1 and CDR2 sequences are SGHDT and YYEEEE. The ends lost 4 bases at V and 7 bases at J; junction bases unmatched: 11. The DNA for the CDR3 is TGTGCCAGCAGCCCTACGACTAGCCCGGGGAATGAGCAGTTCTTC. It yields the protein CASSPTTSPGNEQFF.

This clone appeared a single time. The CDR3 sequence is CAWDIGYGSPLHF. The CDR3, as DNA: TGTGCCTGGGACATTGGGTACGGTTCACCCCTCCACTTT. The chain has TRBV30 and TRBJ1-6, with D hard to call. This CDR3 is 13 amino acids long. Trimming shortened V by 5 bases and J by 9 bases, and 14 bases separated the two germline ends. Germline-derived CDR1 and CDR2 are GTSNPN and SVGIG (reference sequence). Filled out from reference TRBV30 and TRBJ1-6, the complete variable domain reads SQTIHQWPATLVQPVGSPLSLECTVEGTSNPNLYWYRQAAGRGLQLLFYSVGIGQISSEVPQNLSASRPQDRQFILSSKKLLLSDSGFYLCAWDIGYGSPLHFGNGTRLTVT.

The chain recombines TRBV5-1 with TRBJ2-5; D might be TRBD2 (5 bases). The germline V gene has CDR1 SGHRS and CDR2 YFSETQ. Trimming pared 3 bases from V and 3 bases from J, leaving 12 bases between. The CDR3 has 14 amino acids. This CDR3 reads CASSSGPREETQYF. The DNA of the CDR3 is TGCGCCAGCAGCTCCGGTCCGAGGGAAGAGACCCAGTACTTC.

The chain uses TRBV6-2 or TRBV6-3 and TRBJ1-1; tentative D call: TRBD1 (6 bases). V was cut by 6 bases and J by 3 bases, with 20 bases left in between. Germline loops: CDR1 MNHEY, CDR2 SVGEGT. The length of the CDR3 is 16 residues. DNA of the CDR3: TGTGCCAGCAGCCCGAAACTAGGGACATTCTACACTGAAGCTTTCTTT. Its translation is CASSPKLGTFYTEAFF.

In regard to this clone: Distinct nucleotide sequences in the sample also encode this CDR3. The chain links TRBV5-4 to TRBJ2-7; TRBD1 might be the D (5 bases). V was shortened by 1 base and J by 0 bases, with 5 bases between the two germline ends. This CDR3 region has 13 residues. CDR1 and CDR2 from the germline V gene are SGHNT and YYREEE (reference sequence). For the CDR3, the DNA is TGTGCCAGCAGCTTGACAGGCTCCTACGAGCAGTACTTC. It is translated as CASSLTGSYEQYF.

The gene calls are TRBV6-1 and TRBJ1-2; 8 positions match TRBD1. The V segment lost 0 bases and the J segment 7 bases; nucleotides outside the gene matches: 13. The CDR3 covers 17 residues. CDR1 and CDR2 from the germline V gene are MNHNS and SASEGT. The chain's CDR3 is CASSEASDRGFGFGYTF. The CDR3 nucleotides are TGTGCCAGCAGTGAAGCCTCAGACAGGGGTTTCGGATTTGGCTACACCTTC.

This clone was recorded a few times. The rearrangement uses TRBV30 and TRBJ2-3; 7 bases fit TRBD2. The germline V gene has CDR1 GTSNPN and CDR2 SVGIG (reference sequence). The CDR3 consists of 14 residues. V lost 3 bases and J lost 2; bases outside the gene matches: 5. This CDR3 reads CAWRREGLTDTQYF. The CDR3, as DNA: TGTGCCTGGAGAAGGGAGGGCCTCACAGATACGCAGTATTTT.

The V and J genes are TRBV9 and TRBJ2-7; D unresolved. CDR3 size: 12 residues. V gave up 3 bases and J gave up 0 bases, with 4 bases separating them. Per germline, CDR1 SGDLS and CDR2 YYNGEE. CDR3: CASSANSYEQYF. CDR3 nucleotides: TGTGCCAGCAGCGCTAACTCCTACGAGCAGTACTTC.

This sequence joins TRBV5-4 and TRBJ2-7; D might be TRBD1 or TRBD2, each matching 5 bases. V was trimmed by 1 base and J by 7 bases, leaving 9 bases between them. From germline, CDR1 is SGHNT and CDR2 YYREEE (reference sequence). CDR3 length: 12 amino acids. As DNA, the CDR3 is TGTGCCAGCAGCTTGATGGGACCGGAGCAGTACGTC. Its translation is CASSLMGPEQYV.

This sequence joins TRBV18 and TRBJ2-3; 9 bases align to TRBD1. The CDR3 consists of 14 residues. Per germline, CDR1 KGHSH and CDR2 LQKENI. Unmatched junction bases numbered 8, after V lost 8 bases and J lost 5 bases. CDR3 coding DNA: TGTGCCAGCGTACAGGGGGCGGAAAAAGATACGCAGTATTTT. Amino acids: CASVQGAEKDTQYF.

Of note for this clone: Additional DNA sequences in this sample encode the identical CDR3. The chain links TRBV7-3 to TRBJ2-2; 9 nucleotides agree with TRBD1. CDR1 is SGHTA and CDR2 is FQGTGA in the germline V gene. Trimming cost V 4 bases and J 1 base; bases outside gene matches: 1. The CDR3 covers 15 residues. CDR3: CASSSGQGNTGELFF. The CDR3 DNA reads as TGTGCCAGCAGCTCGGGACAGGGGAACACCGGGGAGCTGTTTTTT. Using reference TRBV7-3 and TRBJ2-2 for the parts outside the CDR3, the full variable domain is GAGVSQTPSNKVTEKGKYVELRCDPISGHTALYWYRQSLGQGPEFLIYFQGTGAADDSGLPNDRFFAVRPEGSVSTLKIQRTERGDSAVYLCASSSGQGNTGELFFGEGSRLTVL.

This chain uses TRBV7-8 with TRBJ1-3; a possible D gene is TRBD1 (6 bases). CDR1 and CDR2 (germline): SGHVS, FQNEAQ. This CDR3 is 16 amino acids long. The V end lost 1 base, the J end lost 1 base, and 11 bases lay between the germline ends. The CDR3: CASSLGWGASGNTIYF. DNA of the CDR3: TGTGCCAGCAGCTTAGGATGGGGGGCGTCTGGAAACACCATATATTTT.

As for this clone: The junction departs from the called germline gene at one end, perhaps through a read error. This chain uses TRBV6-5 with TRBJ2-2, with D unclear. The CDR3 length is 15 residues. Germline V gene lookup returns CDR1 MNHEY and CDR2 SVGAGI. The CDR3 DNA sequence: TGTGCCAGCAGTTACTCGACCCAGAACTCCGGGGAGCTGTTTTTT. This sequence encodes CASSYSTQNSGELFF.

The V call is TRBV2, the J call TRBJ2-2; TRBD1 agrees at 9 bases. V lost 8 bases to trimming and J lost 2 bases; unmatched junction nucleotides: 3. CDR1 and CDR2 (germline): SNHLY, FYNNEI. The CDR3 is 14 amino acids. Written as DNA, the CDR3 is TGTGCCAGCGCGGGACAGGGAAACACCGGGGAGCTGTTTTTT. As protein: CASAGQGNTGELFF.

The gene calls are TRBV27 and TRBJ1-2; 11 bases are shared with TRBD1. CDR3 length: 16 residues. Trimming at V came to 6 bases and at J to 5 bases, leaving 11 bases not matched to a gene. Germline V gene sequence: CDR1 MNHEY, CDR2 SMNVEV (reference sequence). The CDR3 region is CASSPWTGGIGYGYTF. In nucleotides, the CDR3 is TGTGCCAGCAGCCCTTGGACAGGGGGCATCGGGTATGGCTACACCTTC.